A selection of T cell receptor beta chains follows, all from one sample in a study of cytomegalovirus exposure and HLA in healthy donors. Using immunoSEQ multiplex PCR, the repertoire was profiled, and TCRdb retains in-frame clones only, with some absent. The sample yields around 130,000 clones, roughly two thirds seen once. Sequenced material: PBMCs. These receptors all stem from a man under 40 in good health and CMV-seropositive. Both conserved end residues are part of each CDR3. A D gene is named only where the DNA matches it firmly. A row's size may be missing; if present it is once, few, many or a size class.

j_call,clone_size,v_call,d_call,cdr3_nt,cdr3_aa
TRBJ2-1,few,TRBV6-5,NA,TGTGCCACCGCCCTGGGAGAAAGCTCCTACAATGAGCAGTTCTTC,CATALGESSYNEQFF
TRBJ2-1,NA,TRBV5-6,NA,TGTGCCAGCAGCTTGGTGGCGGCAAAGCAGTTCTTC,CASSLVAAKQFF
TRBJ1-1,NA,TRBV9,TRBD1,TGTGCCAGCAGCGTTCAAGGACAGGGTAAAGCTTTCTTT,CASSVQGQGKAFF
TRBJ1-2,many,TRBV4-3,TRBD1,TGCGCCAGCAGCTCCCTGGGGGGTACGGGACAGGGGATTCACACCTTC,CASSSLGGTGQGIHTF
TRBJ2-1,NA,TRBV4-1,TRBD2,TGCGCCAGCAGCCAAGGAAGAAGGGCTAGCGGGTACAATGAGCAGTTCTTC,CASSQGRRASGYNEQFF
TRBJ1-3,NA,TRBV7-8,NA,TGTGCCAGCAGCCCGAGGGGGTCAGCCGGAAACACCATATATTTT,CASSPRGSAGNTIYF
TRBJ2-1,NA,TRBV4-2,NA,TGTGCCAGCAGCCAAGATTCCCTCACTAGCAATGAGCAGTTCTTC,CASSQDSLTSNEQFF
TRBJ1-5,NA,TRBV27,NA,TGTGCCAGCAGTCCCGTCCGGCAGGTTGGGAGCAATCAGCCCCAGCATTTT,CASSPVRQVGSNQPQHF
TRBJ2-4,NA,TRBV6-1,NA,TGTGCCAGCAGTGACAACAGTCGAGCCAAAAACATTCAGTACTTC,CASSDNSRAKNIQYF
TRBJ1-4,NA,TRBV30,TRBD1,TGTGCCTGGAGACCAATAACAGGGGAGCGTGAAAAACTGTTTTTT,CAWRPITGEREKLFF
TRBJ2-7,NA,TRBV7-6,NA,TGTGCCAGCAGCTGGGGGGCTACCAGGGGGATCTACGAGCAGTACTTC,CASSWGATRGIYEQYF
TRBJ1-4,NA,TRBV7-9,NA,TGTGCCAGCAGCCGCTGGGGAGGGGAGGATGAAAAACTGTTTTTT,CASSRWGGEDEKLFF
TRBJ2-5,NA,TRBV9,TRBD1,TGTGCCAGCAACTTACAGGGGGCCGGAGAGACCCAGTACTTC,CASNLQGAGETQYF
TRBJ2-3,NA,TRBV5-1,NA,TGCGCCAGCAGCCGGAGTGCCCAGAGCACAGATACGCAGTATTTT,CASSRSAQSTDTQYF
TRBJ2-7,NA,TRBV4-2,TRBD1,TGTGCCAGCAGCAATTCGGACAGGGAATCCTACGAGCAGTACTTC,CASSNSDRESYEQYF
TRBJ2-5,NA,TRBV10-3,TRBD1,TGTGCCATCAGTTGGGACAGGGGACATCAGTACTTC,CAISWDRGHQYF
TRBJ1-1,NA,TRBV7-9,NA,TGTGCCAGCAGCACCCACTCTGGGAACACTGAAGCTTTCTTT,CASSTHSGNTEAFF
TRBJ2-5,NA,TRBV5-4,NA,TGTGCCAGCAGCTTGGTGCCACTCACCCAAGAGACCCAGTACTTC,CASSLVPLTQETQYF
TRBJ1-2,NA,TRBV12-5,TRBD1,TGTGCTAGTGCTCCCAGGGGGGCAGGGACGGTCGAGGGGGCTAACTATGGCTACACCTTC,CASAPRGAGTVEGANYGYTF
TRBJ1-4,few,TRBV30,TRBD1,TGTGCCTGGTTCTCCGGGACAGGGGCCGAAAAACTGTTTTTT,CAWFSGTGAEKLFF
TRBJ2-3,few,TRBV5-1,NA,TGCGCCAGCAGCCGCCCAGGGGAAGATACGCAGTATTTT,CASSRPGEDTQYF
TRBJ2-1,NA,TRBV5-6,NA,TGTGCCAGCAGCTTTTTTGGGGGGGCATCCTACAATGAGCAGTTCTTC,CASSFFGGASYNEQFF
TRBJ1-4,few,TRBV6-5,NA,TGTGCCAGCAGGCGGTTAACTAATGAAAAACTGTTTTTT,CASRRLTNEKLFF
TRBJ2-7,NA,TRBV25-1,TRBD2,TGTGCCACCCGACGGAGCGGGAGGAGCGAGCAGTACTTC,CATRRSGRSEQYF
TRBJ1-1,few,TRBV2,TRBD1,TGTGCCAGCAGCCTAGACAGGGGCGGGGGTGAAGCTTTCTTT,CASSLDRGGGEAFF
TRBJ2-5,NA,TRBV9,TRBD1,TGTGCCAGCAGCCCAAGGGACAGGGGTGGGACCCAGTACTTC,CASSPRDRGGTQYF
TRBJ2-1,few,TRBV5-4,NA,TGTGCCAGCAGCTTACGGGAAAGCAATGAGCAGTTCTTC,CASSLRESNEQFF
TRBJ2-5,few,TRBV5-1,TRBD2,TGCGCCAGCAGCTTAGTCCAGAGTAGCGGGAGGTACCAAGAGACCCAGTACTTC,CASSLVQSSGRYQETQYF
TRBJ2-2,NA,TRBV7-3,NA,TGTGCCAGCAGCCCGGCGAGGACCGGGGAGCTGTTTTTT,CASSPARTGELFF
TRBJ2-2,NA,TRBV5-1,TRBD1,TGCGCCAGCAGCTTGGACAGGGGAAGGACCGGGGAGCTGTTTTTT,CASSLDRGRTGELFF
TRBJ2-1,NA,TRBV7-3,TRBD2,TGTGCCAGCAGCTTAGGAAGGGGGACTAGCTCCTACAATGAGCAGTTCTTC,CASSLGRGTSSYNEQFF
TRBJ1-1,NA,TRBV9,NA,TGTGCCAGCAGCGTAGCAGGGCTCGGCACTGAAGCTTTCTTT,CASSVAGLGTEAFF
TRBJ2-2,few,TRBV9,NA,TGTGCCAGCAGCTCTGTTTCCACCGGGGAGCTGTTTTTT,CASSSVSTGELFF
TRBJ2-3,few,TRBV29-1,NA,TGCAGCGTTGCGCCGGGGGTCCTTCAAGATACGCAGTATTTT,CSVAPGVLQDTQYF
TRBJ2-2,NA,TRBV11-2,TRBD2,TGTGCCAGCAGGAGTAGGGGACTAGCACACACCGGGGAGCTGTTTTTT,CASRSRGLAHTGELFF
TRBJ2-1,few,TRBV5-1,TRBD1,TGCGCCAGCAGCTCCGGACAGGGCGGTCAGGATGAGCAGTTCTTC,CASSSGQGGQDEQFF
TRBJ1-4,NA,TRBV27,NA,TGTGCCAGCAGTTTATCGCCGGGGTTCGATAATGAAAAACTGTTTTTT,CASSLSPGFDNEKLFF
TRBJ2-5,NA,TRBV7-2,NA,TGTGCCAGCAGCTCGACATCCGCGGAGACCCAGTACTTC,CASSSTSAETQYF
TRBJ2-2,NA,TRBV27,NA,TGTGCCAGCAGTTCTACAGGAAACACCGGGGAGCTGTTTTTT,CASSSTGNTGELFF
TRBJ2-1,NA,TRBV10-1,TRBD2,TGCGCCAGCAGAGCACTAGCGGGAGAATACAATGAGCAGTTCTTC,CASRALAGEYNEQFF
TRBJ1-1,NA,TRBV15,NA,TGTGCCACCAGCAAGAGGACAGAGAACACTGAAGCTTTCTTT,CATSKRTENTEAFF
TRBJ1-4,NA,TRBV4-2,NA,TGTGCCAGCAGCCGGACAGATGCTAATGAAAAACTGTTTTTT,CASSRTDANEKLFF
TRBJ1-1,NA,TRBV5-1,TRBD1,TGCGCCAGCAGCCGGGATCGGACAGGGACGGTGGGAACCTTT,CASSRDRTGTVGTF
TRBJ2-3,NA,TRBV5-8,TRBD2,TGTGCCAGCAGCTTGGGACTAGCGGGAGGCATTTCAGATACGCAGTATTTT,CASSLGLAGGISDTQYF
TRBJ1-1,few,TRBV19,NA,TGTGCCAGTAGTAATCAGGGGCTGAACACTGAAGCTTTCTTT,CASSNQGLNTEAFF
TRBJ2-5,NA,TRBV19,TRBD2,TGTGCCAGTAGTGACTCGGGAGGGAGCGTTTGGGAGACCCAGTACTTC,CASSDSGGSVWETQYF
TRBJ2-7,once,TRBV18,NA,TGTGCCAGCTCACCACGTGAAGGACAGCGATTCTACGAGCAGTACTTC,CASSPREGQRFYEQYF
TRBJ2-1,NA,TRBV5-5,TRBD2,TGTGCCAGCAGCTTCACGCTAGCGGATTACAATGAGCAGTTCTTC,CASSFTLADYNEQFF
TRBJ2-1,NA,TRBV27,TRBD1,TGTGCCAGCAGCGGGACAGGGCCCGCCTACAATGAGCAGTTCTTC,CASSGTGPAYNEQFF
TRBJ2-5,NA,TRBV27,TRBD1,TGTGCCAGCAGTACGGACAGGGCCCGTTTGGAGACCCAGTACTTC,CASSTDRARLETQYF
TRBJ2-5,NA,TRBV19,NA,TGTGCCAGTAGTATCTACCAACAAGAGACCCAGTACTTC,CASSIYQQETQYF
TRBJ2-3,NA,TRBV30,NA,TGTGCCTGGAGCGGGAGTTGGACAGATACGCAGTATTTT,CAWSGSWTDTQYF